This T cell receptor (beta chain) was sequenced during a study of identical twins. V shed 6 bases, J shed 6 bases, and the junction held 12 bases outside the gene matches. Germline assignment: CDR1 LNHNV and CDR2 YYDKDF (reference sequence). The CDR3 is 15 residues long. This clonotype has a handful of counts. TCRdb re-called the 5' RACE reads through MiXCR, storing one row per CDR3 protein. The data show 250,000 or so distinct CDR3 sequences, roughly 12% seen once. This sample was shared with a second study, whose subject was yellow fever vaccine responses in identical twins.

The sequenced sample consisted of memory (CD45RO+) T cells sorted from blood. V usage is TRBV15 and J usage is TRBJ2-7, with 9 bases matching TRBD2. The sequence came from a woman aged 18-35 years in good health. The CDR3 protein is CATSLPASGDSEQYF. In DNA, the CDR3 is TGTGCCACCAGTCTCCCCGCTAGCGGGGATAGCGAGCAGTACTTC.